This T cell receptor beta chain was sequenced for a study of T-cell reconstitution after alpha-beta-depleted transplantation in children. General study results and limits: T-cell numbers and diversity one year post-transplant derived largely from freshly generated T cells. Reported findings indicate that, about two months after transplant, alpha-beta T cells came from several hundred expanded clones, which were derived from non-depleted graft cells. Recipient T cells and thymic progenitors that survived gave rise to the high TCRbeta diversity observed at day 60 in some patients.

The V gene's germline CDR1 is SGHTA and CDR2 FQGTGA. Trimming shortened V by 1 base and J by 4 bases, and 17 bases separated the two germline ends. The CDR3 runs 17 residues. Using unique molecular identifiers, the investigators prepared the TCRbeta library. TCRdb re-called the PCR reads through MiXCR, storing one row per CDR3 protein. Of some 200,000 distinct CDR3 sequences listed, 7% to 9% are singletons. This clonotype occurred many times. Its target is unknown. This chain uses TRBV7-3 with TRBJ1-5, with D possibly matching TRBD1 (6 bases). Source: PBMCs, mostly from graft donor cells, taken 360 days after TCRalphabeta/CD19-depleted stem cell transplant. This clonotype originated in a male patient between 2 and 10 years old who had a stem cell transplant for acute myeloid leukemia, so the T cells may come from the graft donor. This chain's CDR3 is CASSLSVVDSSNQPQHF. DNA of the CDR3: TGTGCCAGCAGCTTAAGCGTAGTGGACAGCAGTAATCAGCCCCAGCATTTT.